This T cell receptor beta chain was sequenced during a study of sequential checkpoint blockade in melanoma. The wider study: Maintenance nivolumab came after either treatment sequence.

Specified treatment: randomized to nivolumab then ipilimumab (arm A) or the reverse (arm B). Trimming cost V 7 bases and J 3 bases; bases outside gene matches: 8. The CDR3 has 14 residues. Germline lookup yields CDR1 MDHEN and CDR2 SYDVKM. TCRdb's copy holds only in-frame clones and misses some; the assay was immunoSEQ multiplex PCR. The profile covers 6,500 to 10,000 clones, with 64% appearing a single time and around 50% taken by the ten largest. This clonotype was sampled from a human patient with melanoma. Some clones in this sample may be carry-over from other donors' samples. The sequences come from CD8+ T cells sorted from blood (inferred from file names), collected from a patient given nivolumab and ipilimumab in sequence. The gene calls are TRBV28 and TRBJ2-7, with TRBD1 matching over 8 bases. The CDR3 loop reads CASTAGQGGYEQYF. The CDR3, as DNA: TGTGCCAGCACCGCCGGACAGGGTGGCTACGAGCAGTACTTC.